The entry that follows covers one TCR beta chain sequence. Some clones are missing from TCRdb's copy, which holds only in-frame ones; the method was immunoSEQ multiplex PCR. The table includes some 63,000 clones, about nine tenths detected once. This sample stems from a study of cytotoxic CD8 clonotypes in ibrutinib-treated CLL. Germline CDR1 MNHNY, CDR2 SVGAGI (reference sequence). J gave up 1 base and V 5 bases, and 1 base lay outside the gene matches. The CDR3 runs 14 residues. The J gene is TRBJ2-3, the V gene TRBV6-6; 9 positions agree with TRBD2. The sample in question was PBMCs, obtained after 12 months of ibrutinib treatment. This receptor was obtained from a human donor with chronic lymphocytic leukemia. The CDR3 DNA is TGTGCCAGCAGTCGACTAGCGGGCACAGATACGCAGTATTTT. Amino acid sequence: CASSRLAGTDTQYF.